One and the same sample provided the 20 T cell receptor beta chains below, sequenced in a study of shared clonotypes between healthy human individuals (dated by TCRdb to the early 2020s). For the CD8 naive samples, CD45RO-negative cells were positively selected for CCR7, yielding a CD45RA+CCR7+ population from which TemRA cells were excluded. Library preparation employed the immunoSEQ multiplex PCR assay. This immuneACCESS table, as held by TCRdb, lists in-frame sequences with V and J called but not all clones. Of the missing ones, under half trace to an unresolved V gene in checked studies; the others have no known cause. The sample table records roughly 810,000 clones; around 96% of these occur just once. About 0.22% of the sample is taken by the ten largest. The sequenced material came from naive CD8+ T cells sorted from blood. Sample cell subset or site, as interpreted from the label and publication: CD45RA+CCR7+. The receptors stem from a man aged 25 to 40 in good health.

The genes are TRBV28 and TRBJ2-7, with D perhaps given as TRBD1 or TRBD2 (5 bases each). This CDR3 is built from 15 residues. V was clipped by 3 bases and J by 0 bases, with 12 bases between them. CDR1 and CDR2 from the germline V gene are MDHEN and SYDVKM. CDR3 bases: TGTGCCAGCAGTTTTAGGGGACGGAACTCCTACGAGCAGTACTTC. It encodes CASSFRGRNSYEQYF.

This chain joins TRBV7-8 and TRBJ1-3; D ambiguous. With 5 bases removed from V and 1 base from J, the gap between germline ends came to 15 bases. This CDR3 contains 16 residues. Germline CDR1 is SGHVS and CDR2 is FQNEAQ. CDR3 DNA: TGTGCCAGCAGCAATCGCCGACGGACGTCTGGAAACACCATATATTTT. Its protein product is CASSNRRRTSGNTIYF.

The chain links TRBV14 to TRBJ2-7; 10 bases are shared with TRBD2. CDR3 length: 17 amino acids. In germline, CDR1 is SGHDN, CDR2 FVKESK. The ends lost 4 bases at V and 3 bases at J; junction bases unmatched: 12. This chain's CDR3 is CASSLPRGTSENYEQYF. The CDR3, as DNA: TGTGCCAGCAGCCTACCTAGAGGGACTAGCGAGAACTACGAGCAGTACTTC. The full variable domain, rest sourced from reference TRBV14 and TRBJ2-7, is EAGVTQFPSHSVIEKGQTVTLRCDPISGHDNLYWYRRVMGKEIKFLLHFVKESKQDESGMPNNRFLAERTGGTYSTLKVQPAELEDSGVYFCASSLPRGTSENYEQYFGPGTRLTVT.

Comments on this clone: This CDR3 is also generated by other DNA sequences in the sample. The chain carries TRBV27 and TRBJ2-1; D gene uncertain. The CDR3 has 12 residues. The V end lost 2 bases, the J end lost 4 bases, and 3 bases lay between the germline ends. Germline values: CDR1 MNHEY, CDR2 SMNVEV (reference sequence). CDR3 sequence: CASSLGYNEQFF. In DNA form, the CDR3 reads TGTGCCAGCAGTTTAGGGTACAATGAGCAGTTCTTC.

V usage is TRBV7-9 and J usage is TRBJ2-5; 7 bases match TRBD1. V shed 5 bases and J 0 bases; nucleotides not matched to a gene: 12. Per germline, CDR1 SEHNR and CDR2 FQNEAQ (reference sequence). The CDR3 length is 17 residues. The CDR3 here is CASSPSDRSLYQETQYF. In nucleotides, the CDR3 is TGTGCCAGCAGCCCATCGGACAGGAGCCTGTACCAAGAGACCCAGTACTTC.

V usage is TRBV11-2 and J usage is TRBJ1-1, with 8 bases identical to TRBD1. The germline V gene encodes CDR1 SGHAT and CDR2 FQNNGV. V dropped 4 bases and J dropped 3; count of bases not matched to a gene: 7. The CDR3 is 15 residues long. The CDR3, as DNA: TGTGCCAGCAGCTGGGGACAGGCTATATACACTGAAGCTTTCTTT. This gives the protein CASSWGQAIYTEAFF.

The V gene is TRBV5-4, the J gene TRBJ2-7; perhaps TRBD2 as D (6 bases). The CDR3 extends over 13 amino acids. Germline V gene lookup returns CDR1 SGHNT and CDR2 YYREEE (reference sequence). V was clipped by 3 bases and J by 3 bases, with 10 bases between them. The CDR3: CASSSRLDYEQYF. Here the CDR3 DNA reads TGTGCCAGCAGCTCCAGACTAGACTACGAGCAGTACTTC.

The V gene is TRBV7-9, the J gene TRBJ1-1; D not certain. Germline lookup yields CDR1 SEHNR and CDR2 FQNEAQ (reference sequence). The CDR3 length is 14 residues. V dropped 1 base and J dropped 5 bases, with 11 bases sitting between them. CDR3 amino acids: CASSLVTTQTEAFF. CDR3 nucleotides: TGTGCCAGCAGCTTAGTTACCACGCAAACTGAAGCTTTCTTT.

The J gene is TRBJ2-2, the V gene TRBV7-3; 11 bases are a match to TRBD2. The germline V gene encodes CDR1 SGHTA and CDR2 FQGTGA. Unmatched junction bases numbered 9, after V lost 5 bases and J lost 7 bases. CDR3 size: 16 residues. DNA of the CDR3: TGTGCCAGCAGCGGCCGTACTAGCGGGAGTAACGGGGAGCTGTTTTTT. This sequence encodes CASSGRTSGSNGELFF.

CDR3 amino acids: CASSPVRTNTEAFF. The CDR3 nucleotides read TGTGCCAGCAGCCCCGTCCGGACAAACACTGAAGCTTTCTTT. This rearrangement joins TRBV7-9 to TRBJ1-1; TRBD1 might be the D (5 bases). Trimming shortened V by 5 bases and J by 2 bases, and 12 bases separated the two germline ends. The CDR3 is 14 residues long. Germline V gene data show CDR1 as SEHNR and CDR2 as FQNEAQ (reference sequence).

This rearrangement joins TRBV27 to TRBJ2-1; 8 bases are a match to TRBD2. Germline V CDR1 and CDR2: MNHEY, SMNVEV (reference sequence). With 2 bases clipped from V and 12 bases from J, the junction kept 6 bases outside the gene matches. CDR3 length: 13 amino acids. DNA of the CDR3: TGTGCCAGCAGTTTAGGGACTAGGGGCGGGCAGTTCTTC. It codes for CASSLGTRGGQFF.

The CDR3 coding sequence is TGTGCCAGCAGTGGGACAGGAGGTGTGACCCAGTACTTC. Translation gives CASSGTGGVTQYF. V and J are TRBV6-1 and TRBJ2-5; 7 nucleotides align to TRBD1. The CDR3 is 13 amino acids. In germline, CDR1 is MNHNS, CDR2 SASEGT. Germline trimming cut 4 bases from V and 7 bases from J; bases unmatched to any gene: 6.

This clone was recorded a few times. The J gene is TRBJ2-7, the V gene TRBV5-4; the D gene is possibly TRBD1 (6 bases). The CDR3 runs 13 residues. From germline, CDR1 is SGHNT and CDR2 YYREEE (reference sequence). Trimming left V 4 bases short and J 2 bases short, with 10 bases between. The CDR3 DNA follows: TGTGCCAGCAGCCGGGACAAGACCTACGAGCAGTACTTC. This gives the protein CASSRDKTYEQYF.

The genes are TRBV11-3 and TRBJ2-2; TRBD2 might be the D (5 bases). This CDR3 region has 14 residues. With 5 bases removed from V and 5 bases from J, the gap between germline ends came to 12 bases. CDR1 is SGHNT and CDR2 is YENEEA in the germline V gene. CDR3 residues: CASSSRLNTGELFF. In DNA, the CDR3 is TGTGCCAGCAGCAGTCGACTAAATACCGGGGAGCTGTTTTTT.

This clone was seen a single time. The J gene is TRBJ2-1, the V gene TRBV6-6; D is undetermined. The CDR3 spans 11 residues. The germline V gene has CDR1 MNHNY and CDR2 SVGAGI (reference sequence). Trimming took off 6 bases at V and 8 bases at J, with 8 bases between the two ends. The CDR3 DNA is TGTGCCAGCAGCCACCAAGATGAGCAGTTCTTC. Protein product: CASSHQDEQFF.

The rearrangement joins TRBV28 to TRBJ2-7; D could derive from TRBD1 or TRBD2 (5 bases each). The CDR3 totals 15 residues. Trimming took off 6 bases at V and 5 bases at J, with 20 bases between the two ends. Germline loops: CDR1 MDHEN, CDR2 SYDVKM. CDR3 sequence reads: CASSPLGELVDEQYF. CDR3 coding DNA: TGTGCCAGCAGCCCGCTAGGGGAGTTGGTCGACGAGCAGTACTTC.

V and J are TRBV5-8 and TRBJ1-1, with D unresolved. The CDR3 spans 14 residues. Deletions cut 3 bases from V and 7 bases from J, with 16 bases between. From germline, CDR1 is SGHTS and CDR2 YDEGEE. Here the CDR3 DNA reads TGTGCCAGCAGCTCGTATTTAGGACCCTATGAAGCTTTCTTT. This encodes CASSSYLGPYEAFF.

V gene TRBV5-8 combines with J gene TRBJ2-2, with 7 bases aligning to TRBD1. The CDR3 extends over 16 amino acids. J lost 1 base, V lost 7 bases, and 10 bases had no gene match. CDR1 is SGHTS, CDR2 YDEGEE, per germline. CDR3 sequence (DNA): TGTGCCAGCGCCTTGCCGGGGACAGTGAACACCGGGGAGCTGTTTTTT. Residues: CASALPGTVNTGELFF.

The chain recombines TRBV4-1 with TRBJ1-2; D is unresolved. The V end lost 6 bases, the J end lost 0 bases, and 14 bases lay between the germline ends. This CDR3 has 15 amino acids. The germline V gene encodes CDR1 MGHRA and CDR2 YSYEKL. In nucleotides, the CDR3 is TGCGCCAGCAGGGTAGGCCCAACCTCTAACTATGGCTACACCTTC. Translating it yields CASRVGPTSNYGYTF.

V is TRBV28 and J is TRBJ2-7; 11 bases align to TRBD1. The CDR3 spans 15 residues. Trimming removed 1 base from V and 2 bases from J; junction bases left unmatched: 1. CDR1 MDHEN and CDR2 SYDVKM come from the germline V gene. The CDR3 spells CASSLSGQGAYEQYF. For the CDR3, the DNA is TGTGCCAGCAGTTTATCGGGACAGGGGGCCTACGAGCAGTACTTC.